This T cell receptor beta chain was identified during a study of T cell changes during pregnancy in multiple sclerosis (dated by TCRdb to between 2017 and 2020). For context, the study as a whole: The study looked at changes in the T cell repertoire across pregnancy in women with multiple sclerosis.

For this clone: No cognate antigen has been identified for it. Base qualities were left out, and no much larger clone turns up one base away.

From the germline V gene (reference sequence), CDR1 is LNHDA and CDR2 is SQIVND. The CDR3 measures 14 amino acids from cysteine to phenylalanine. The kept DNA is CDR3 alone, 42 bases in frame from the first base. The germline V and J ends show losses of 8 bases and 5 bases respectively, and no gene match explains 5 bases of the junction. The library was made by the immunoSEQ multiplex PCR assay. TCRdb obtained this table from immuneACCESS and retained in-frame rearrangements with V and J assigned. These tables miss some clones; where compared with another copy, unresolved V genes account for less than half of the shortfall, and the remainder is unexplained. A total of about 100,000 clones appear in this sample, approximately 90% of them only once. 1.9% of the sample lies in the top ten.

The sequence joins TRBV19 to TRBJ2-2; TRBD2 matches 10 bases in the middle. The source was peripheral blood, collected after pregnancy. This TCR was recovered from a female donor with multiple sclerosis, enrolled in a pregnancy study. The CDR3 protein is CASRLAGATGELFF. DNA sequence: TGTGCCAGTCGCCTAGCGGGAGCGACCGGGGAGCTGTTTTTT.